The rows below give T cell receptor beta chains drawn from one sample of a study of blood T cell repertoires in COVID-19. The data were produced by immunoSEQ multiplex PCR, yet TCRdb's version contains in-frame clones alone and is incomplete. Found here are some 240,000 clones, almost 90% of them singletons; the top ten hold around 2.3%. Sequencing was done on a sample of peripheral blood. Receptors were obtained from a woman aged 60 to 75 with COVID-19, enrolled during active disease. CDR3s include the opening cysteine and the closing phenylalanine or tryptophan. Each record gives: clone size, D gene, J gene, V gene, CDR3 DNA, CDR3 protein. A D gene is named only where the DNA matches it firmly. Size values are once, few and many counts, or a class for expanded clones, and some rows have none.

size: few
D: .
J: TRBJ1-1
V: TRBV7-8
DNA: TGTGCCAGCAGCTTATACCGGGAAAACACTGAAGCTTTCTTT
CDR3: CASSLYRENTEAFF

size: .
D: TRBD1
J: TRBJ1-5
V: TRBV18
DNA: TGTGCCAGCGGGATGGACAGGGCTAATCAGCCCCAGCATTTT
CDR3: CASGMDRANQPQHF

size: once
D: .
J: TRBJ1-1
V: TRBV6-2/TRBV6-3
DNA: TGTGCCAGCAGTTTCCCAGGCTTAGGGGGATGGACTGAAGCTTTCTTT
CDR3: CASSFPGLGGWTEAFF

size: many
D: .
J: TRBJ1-3
V: TRBV5-4
DNA: TGTGCCAGCAGCTTGGCCCCTGAGGAAAACACCATATATTTT
CDR3: CASSLAPEENTIYF

size: once
D: TRBD1
J: TRBJ1-4
V: TRBV7-2
DNA: TGTGCCAGCAGTTTTACCGGGACAGGGGTTGAAAAACTGTTTTTT
CDR3: CASSFTGTGVEKLFF

size: .
D: TRBD2
J: TRBJ2-2
V: TRBV19
DNA: TGTGCCAGTAGTATTTCAGGGACTAAGAACACCGGGGAGCTGTTTTTT
CDR3: CASSISGTKNTGELFF

size: .
D: .
J: TRBJ2-3
V: TRBV27
DNA: TGTGCCAGCAGTTTATCGGGGCTGCCAGATACGCAGTATTTT
CDR3: CASSLSGLPDTQYF

size: .
D: .
J: TRBJ2-1
V: TRBV7-2
DNA: TGTGCCAGCAGCCAAACAGGGTCCTCCTACAATGAGCAGTTCTTC
CDR3: CASSQTGSSYNEQFF

size: .
D: .
J: TRBJ1-2
V: TRBV4-1
DNA: TGCGCCAGCAGCCAAGGGACAGTGCCCTATGGCTACACCTTC
CDR3: CASSQGTVPYGYTF

size: .
D: TRBD1
J: TRBJ2-3
V: TRBV19
DNA: TGTGCCAGTAGCACAGACAGGGGGACCACAGATACGCAGTATTTT
CDR3: CASSTDRGTTDTQYF

size: .
D: TRBD2
J: TRBJ2-3
V: TRBV11-1
DNA: TGTGCCAGCGGTTGGCTAGCGGGGGCCAGCACAGATACGCAGTATTTT
CDR3: CASGWLAGASTDTQYF

size: .
D: .
J: TRBJ1-2
V: TRBV6-6
DNA: TGTGCCAGCAGTTATGACTCCCGGGAGTATGGCTACACCTTC
CDR3: CASSYDSREYGYTF

size: few
D: .
J: TRBJ1-5
V: TRBV4-3
DNA: TGCGCCAGCAGCTCAGACGGGTTTAGCAATCAGCCCCAGCATTTT
CDR3: CASSSDGFSNQPQHF

size: .
D: .
J: TRBJ2-2
V: TRBV7-8
DNA: TGTGCCAGCAGCTTGGGGGGCACCGGGGAGCTGTTTTTT
CDR3: CASSLGGTGELFF

size: .
D: TRBD1
J: TRBJ2-1
V: TRBV27
DNA: TGTGCCAGCAGTCCAGATCCGGGACAGGGAAACTCCTACAATGAGCAGTTCTTC
CDR3: CASSPDPGQGNSYNEQFF

size: .
D: .
J: TRBJ1-1
V: TRBV7-2
DNA: TGTGCCAGCAGCGATCGGACTCAGATAGAAGCTTTCTTT
CDR3: CASSDRTQIEAFF

size: .
D: TRBD1
J: TRBJ1-2
V: TRBV7-3
DNA: TGTGCCAGCAGCATCGGGGGTCTTCGAGGACAGGGGCATGGCTACACCTTC
CDR3: CASSIGGLRGQGHGYTF

size: .
D: TRBD1
J: TRBJ1-1
V: TRBV20-1
DNA: TGCAGTGCTAGGAGACAGGGTGAAGCTTTCTTT
CDR3: CSARRQGEAFF

size: .
D: TRBD1
J: TRBJ1-1
V: TRBV7-2
DNA: TGTGCCAGCAGCCAAAACAGGGGGAACACTGAAGCTTTCTTT
CDR3: CASSQNRGNTEAFF

size: .
D: TRBD1
J: TRBJ2-1
V: TRBV5-1
DNA: TGCGCCAGCAGCTCCGCCCCTAGGACAGGGCTGGTGAGTGAGCAGTTCTTC
CDR3: CASSSAPRTGLVSEQFF

size: .
D: TRBD2
J: TRBJ2-1
V: TRBV19
DNA: TGTGCCAGTAGTATAGAGGGGGAGGGTGGCTACAATGAGCAGTTCTTC
CDR3: CASSIEGEGGYNEQFF

size: .
D: .
J: TRBJ1-2
V: TRBV3-1/TRBV3-2
DNA: TGTGCCAGCAGCCAAGAAGGTGACAGGCGCGGCGGCTACACCTTC
CDR3: CASSQEGDRRGGYTF

size: .
D: TRBD1
J: TRBJ1-4
V: TRBV19
DNA: TGTGCCAGTAGCCGACGGACAGGGGGGGCTAATGAAAAACTGTTTTTT
CDR3: CASSRRTGGANEKLFF

size: .
D: .
J: TRBJ1-2
V: TRBV5-4
DNA: TGTGCCAGCAGCTTGGCCTTCAACTCCAACTATGGCTACACCTTC
CDR3: CASSLAFNSNYGYTF

size: .
D: .
J: TRBJ2-1
V: TRBV10-3
DNA: TGTGCCTCGGGAACCAATGAGCAGTTCTTC
CDR3: CASGTNEQFF

size: .
D: .
J: TRBJ1-1
V: TRBV7-6
DNA: TGTGCCAGCATGAGACCGAGAGCAGGGGACACTGAAGCTTTCTTT
CDR3: CASMRPRAGDTEAFF

size: .
D: TRBD1
J: TRBJ2-7
V: TRBV9
DNA: TGTGCCAGCAGCGTAGCTCTGGGACAGAGCTCCTACGAGCAGTACTTC
CDR3: CASSVALGQSSYEQYF

size: .
D: TRBD1
J: TRBJ1-1
V: TRBV4-1
DNA: TGCGCCAGCAGCCATCCACAGGGGGCTAGAACTGAAGCTTTCTTT
CDR3: CASSHPQGARTEAFF

size: .
D: TRBD1
J: TRBJ2-2
V: TRBV19
DNA: TGTGCCAGTAGTATCGTAGGGGGACAGGGGACCACCGGGGAGCTGTTTTTT
CDR3: CASSIVGGQGTTGELFF

size: .
D: TRBD2
J: TRBJ2-3
V: TRBV29-1
DNA: TGCAGCGTTGGTGGACTAGCGGGGGAAGTAGATACGCAGTATTTT
CDR3: CSVGGLAGEVDTQYF

size: .
D: .
J: TRBJ2-3
V: TRBV9
DNA: TGTGCCAGCAGCGCCCCCACGGGGGTCTCAACGGCAGGGGGGACCACAGATACGCAGTATTTT
CDR3: CASSAPTGVSTAGGTTDTQYF

size: .
D: .
J: TRBJ1-2
V: TRBV15
DNA: TGTGCCACCAGCAGAGCATGGGGGGGCGGCTACACCTTC
CDR3: CATSRAWGGGYTF

size: .
D: TRBD1
J: TRBJ1-5
V: TRBV6-5
DNA: TGTGCCAGCAGCCGGGACAGGGTCTGGCAGCCCCAGCATTTT
CDR3: CASSRDRVWQPQHF

size: .
D: .
J: TRBJ1-3
V: TRBV11-2
DNA: TGTGCCAGCAGACTTCCAGGGGCTGGAAACACCATATATTTT
CDR3: CASRLPGAGNTIYF

size: .
D: TRBD1
J: TRBJ2-3
V: TRBV11-2
DNA: TGTGCCAGCAGCACCGGACAGGGGGCGTGGAACACGCAGTATTTT
CDR3: CASSTGQGAWNTQYF

size: few
D: .
J: TRBJ1-5
V: TRBV30
DNA: TGTGCCTTAGGAGGGGACTATAGCAATCAGCCCCAGCATTTT
CDR3: CALGGDYSNQPQHF

size: .
D: .
J: TRBJ1-2
V: TRBV6-5
DNA: TGTGCGGTTCGCCGGAGGGACTATGGCTACACCTTC
CDR3: CAVRRRDYGYTF

size: .
D: .
J: TRBJ1-4
V: TRBV19
DNA: TGTGCCAGTAGTATCGGAGGGGCCGCAACTAATGAAAAACTGTTTTTT
CDR3: CASSIGGAATNEKLFF

size: .
D: .
J: TRBJ2-3
V: TRBV19
DNA: TGTGCCAGTGCTCCGGGATCCTACACAGATACGCAGTATTTT
CDR3: CASAPGSYTDTQYF

size: .
D: .
J: TRBJ2-3
V: TRBV29-1
DNA: TGCAGCGTTGTTGGCCTGGGGCCGACTACAGATACGCAGTATTTT
CDR3: CSVVGLGPTTDTQYF

size: .
D: TRBD2
J: TRBJ2-3
V: TRBV6-5
DNA: TGTGCCAGCATCCGGGGAGGGGCCGACACAGATACGCAGTATTTT
CDR3: CASIRGGADTDTQYF

size: once
D: TRBD1
J: TRBJ1-1
V: TRBV9
DNA: TGTGCCAGCAGCGCACACCAGGGGGCTGAAGCTTTCTTT
CDR3: CASSAHQGAEAFF

size: .
D: .
J: TRBJ1-1
V: TRBV4-3
DNA: TGCGCCAGCAGCCCTGGTAGGGAGAGAGGTACTGAAGCTTTCTTT
CDR3: CASSPGRERGTEAFF

size: .
D: TRBD1
J: TRBJ2-5
V: TRBV4-2
DNA: TGTGCCAGCAGCCAAGGGGGCAGGGGGCTCCAAGAGACCCAGTACTTC
CDR3: CASSQGGRGLQETQYF

size: .
D: .
J: TRBJ1-1
V: TRBV2
DNA: TGTGCCAGCCTATTTGACAGCAACACTGAAGCTTTCTTT
CDR3: CASLFDSNTEAFF

size: .
D: TRBD2
J: TRBJ2-3
V: TRBV19
DNA: TGTGCCAGTAGTATATTGTCTAGCGGGTCCACAGATACGCAGTATTTT
CDR3: CASSILSSGSTDTQYF

size: .
D: .
J: TRBJ1-5
V: TRBV19
DNA: TGTGCCAGTAGTATAAATTCCGGTTTCAATCAGCCCCAGCATTTT
CDR3: CASSINSGFNQPQHF